The 27 T cell receptor beta chains listed next were all sequenced from one sample in a study of blood T cell repertoires in COVID-19. Clones were sequenced by immunoSEQ multiplex PCR, and TCRdb holds only the in-frame ones, with some missing. The data contain 150,000 to 200,000 clones, more than 75% of them seen just once; the ten biggest clones take up around 5.4%. Source material: peripheral blood. The origin of the receptors is a woman in her thirties or forties with COVID-19, enrolled during active disease.

DNA for the CDR3: TGCGCCAGCACCATTATTCCGGGACAGGGAAACGAGCAGTACTTC. It yields the protein CASTIIPGQGNEQYF. The genes are TRBV5-1 and TRBJ2-7, with 9 bases matching TRBD1. Germline V gene sequence: CDR1 SGHRS, CDR2 YFSETQ. CDR3 length equals 15 residues. The J segment lost 5 bases and the V segment lost 6 bases, leaving 12 bases of the junction unmatched.

The genes are TRBV7-2 and TRBJ1-6; 8 bases fit TRBD1. Germline CDR1 reads SGHTA; CDR2 reads FQGNSA. The CDR3 contains 15 residues. V gave up 4 bases and J gave up 6 bases; unmatched junction bases: 5. In DNA form, the CDR3 reads TGTGCCAGCAGCTCCGGACAGGGTAGTAATTCACCCCTCCACTTT. The encoded protein is CASSSGQGSNSPLHF.

The rearrangement links TRBV11-2 to TRBJ1-5; TRBD1 matches 9 bases. This CDR3 is built from 15 residues. The J segment lost 3 bases and the V segment lost 2 bases, leaving 2 bases of the junction unmatched. CDR1 is SGHAT and CDR2 is FQNNGV in the germline V gene. The CDR3 bases are TGTGCCAGCAGCTTAACAGGGGGCGACAATCAGCCCCAGCATTTT. Translating it yields CASSLTGGDNQPQHF.

The chain has TRBV18 and TRBJ2-4; 15 nucleotides align to TRBD2. CDR1 is KGHSH and CDR2 is LQKENI in the germline V gene. The CDR3 runs 17 residues. Unmatched junction bases numbered 5, after V lost 0 bases and J lost 8 bases. The CDR3 nucleotides are TGTGCCAGCTCACCACCGGGACTAGCGGGAGGTACCGACATTCAGTACTTC. It specifies CASSPPGLAGGTDIQYF.

The V and J genes are TRBV4-1 and TRBJ2-7, with a tentative D call TRBD1 (6 bases). The CDR3 is 15 residues long. V dropped 3 bases and J dropped 3 bases, with 15 bases sitting between them. Germline V gives CDR1 MGHRA, CDR2 YSYEKL. The CDR3: CASSQIPGVVYEQYF. The CDR3, as DNA: TGCGCCAGCAGCCAGATACCAGGGGTTGTCTACGAGCAGTACTTC.

The genes are TRBV5-5 and TRBJ1-1; 7 bases line up with TRBD1. In germline, CDR1 is SGHKS, CDR2 YYEKEE (reference sequence). V shed 1 base, J shed 8 bases, and the junction held 17 bases outside the gene matches. The CDR3 runs 17 residues. The CDR3 protein is CASSLIYGRQGTPEAFF. The CDR3 region has the DNA TGTGCCAGCAGCTTGATTTACGGGAGACAGGGAACCCCCGAAGCTTTCTTT.

The rearrangement joins TRBV10-3 to TRBJ2-5, with D perhaps matching TRBD1 (6 bases). The V gene's germline CDR1 is ENHRY and CDR2 SYGVKD. This CDR3 contains 13 residues. V lost 8 bases to trimming and J lost 3 bases, with 13 bases between them. This chain's CDR3 is CAIQLRQEETQYF. In nucleotides, the CDR3 is TGTGCCATCCAATTAAGACAGGAAGAGACCCAGTACTTC.

The genes are TRBV10-3 and TRBJ2-3; 15 bases line up with TRBD2. Germline CDR1 is ENHRY and CDR2 is SYGVKD. The CDR3 is 15 residues long. With V trimmed by 6 bases and J by 5 bases, 3 bases remained unmatched. The CDR3 sequence: CAISGLAGGQDTQYF. As DNA, the CDR3 is TGTGCCATCAGCGGACTAGCGGGGGGGCAAGATACGCAGTATTTT.

This sequence joins TRBV12-3 or TRBV12-4 and TRBJ2-5; D is perhaps TRBD1 (5 bases). CDR3 size: 12 residues. V lost 3 bases and J 13 bases, leaving 15 bases between the germline ends. The CDR3 DNA sequence: TGTGCCAGCAGTTTGCATAGTGACAGAGGGTACTTC. Translated, it gives CASSLHSDRGYF.

The rearrangement uses TRBV3-1 (or the pseudogene TRBV3-2) and TRBJ2-1; 7 bases match TRBD2. This CDR3 comprises 15 residues. CDR1 and CDR2 from the germline V gene are LGHDT and YNNKEL (reference sequence). The junction had 11 bases not matched to a gene; V was cut back by 4 bases and J by 8 bases. The chain's CDR3 is CASSLRRTSGDEQFF. CDR3 coding DNA: TGTGCCAGCAGCCTCCGACGGACTAGTGGGGATGAGCAGTTCTTC.

This sequence joins TRBV9 and TRBJ2-7; TRBD2 matches 11 bases. Germline loops: CDR1 SGDLS, CDR2 YYNGEE. This CDR3 is 17 amino acids long. The J segment lost 2 bases and the V segment lost 0 bases, leaving 7 bases of the junction unmatched. In DNA form, the CDR3 reads TGTGCCAGCAGCGTAGGTATAGCGGGAGGGCCCCCCTACGAGCAGTACTTC. Protein: CASSVGIAGGPPYEQYF.

In the case of this clone: A clone one base away is much larger, so this may be a read error. The chain combines TRBV5-1 with TRBJ2-5, with D hard to call. Germline assignment: CDR1 SGHRS and CDR2 YFSETQ. V lost 4 bases to trimming and J lost 3 bases, with 4 bases between them. There are 11 residues in the CDR3. DNA for the CDR3: TGCGCCAGCAGCCTCGAAGAGACCCAGTACTTC. It is translated as CASSLEETQYF.

This clone has at least ten counts. The chain employs TRBV19 and TRBJ2-2; 7 positions match TRBD1. This CDR3 is built from 14 residues. Trimming took 7 bases from V and 7 from J; bases not matched to a gene: 9. CDR1 is LNHDA and CDR2 is SQIVND in the germline V gene (reference sequence). The CDR3 DNA is TGTGCCAGTACCTGGGAAGGGGGCAGCGGGGAGCTGTTTTTT. Amino acids: CASTWEGGSGELFF.

The chain has TRBV3-1 (or the pseudogene TRBV3-2) and TRBJ2-1; 7 nucleotides line up with TRBD1. The CDR3 extends over 14 amino acids. Germline-derived CDR1 and CDR2 are LGHDT and YNNKEL (reference sequence). The V gene end was trimmed by 4 bases and the J gene end by 10 bases; junction bases not matched to a gene: 10. CDR3: CASSPGTAKSEQFF. In nucleotides, the CDR3 is TGTGCCAGCAGCCCTGGGACAGCTAAATCGGAGCAGTTCTTC.

The chain uses TRBV5-1 and TRBJ1-1; 7 nucleotides line up with TRBD1. Germline values: CDR1 SGHRS, CDR2 YFSETQ. The CDR3 is 18 residues long. Trimming took 0 bases from V and 0 from J; bases not matched to a gene: 11. The CDR3 loop is CASSLAERGGLMNTEAFF. The CDR3 DNA is TGCGCCAGCAGCTTGGCCGAGAGAGGGGGCCTAATGAACACTGAAGCTTTCTTT. The variable domain in full, completed from reference TRBV5-1 and TRBJ1-1, reads KAGVTQTPRYLIKTRGQQVTLSCSPISGHRSVSWYQQTPGQGLQFLFEYFSETQRNKGNFPGRFSGRQFSNSRSEMNVSTLELGDSALYLCASSLAERGGLMNTEAFFGQGTRLTVV.

V usage is TRBV5-4 and J usage is TRBJ2-1; 7 bases align to TRBD2. V lost 0 bases and J lost 4; bases outside the gene matches: 4. The germline V gene has CDR1 SGHNT and CDR2 YYREEE (reference sequence). The CDR3 spans 15 residues. The CDR3: CASSLGTGGYNEQFF. CDR3 nucleotides: TGTGCCAGCAGCTTGGGCACCGGGGGGTACAATGAGCAGTTCTTC.

CDR3 protein: CASSVSPRPQETQYF. The CDR3 DNA reads as TGTGCCAGCAGCGTATCCCCCAGGCCTCAAGAGACCCAGTACTTC. The genes are TRBV9 and TRBJ2-5; D not resolved. V lost 1 base and J 2 bases, leaving 12 bases between the germline ends. This CDR3 region has 15 residues. Germline CDR1 SGDLS, CDR2 YYNGEE.

The chain is built from TRBV6-2 or TRBV6-3 and TRBJ2-1; the D is unclear. The CDR3 contains 15 residues. V was pared by 4 bases and J by 0 bases, with 10 bases between. CDR1 and CDR2 from the germline V gene are MNHEY and SVGEGT. The CDR3 coding sequence is TGTGCCAGCAGTTTCTCCTCCAGCTCCTACAATGAGCAGTTCTTC. Protein product: CASSFSSSSYNEQFF.

The J gene is TRBJ2-5, the V gene TRBV3-1 (or the pseudogene TRBV3-2); 10 nucleotides match TRBD1. This CDR3 spans 13 amino acids. Germline V CDR1 and CDR2: LGHDT, YNNKEL (reference sequence). V was clipped by 8 bases and J by 5 bases; unmatched bases: 5. The CDR3: CASATGGHETQYF. The DNA of the CDR3 is TGTGCCAGCGCGACAGGGGGCCACGAGACCCAGTACTTC.

This chain uses TRBV7-2 with TRBJ2-2, with 11 positions matching TRBD1. V shed 2 bases and J 5 bases; nucleotides not matched to a gene: 1. CDR3 size: 15 residues. Germline loops: CDR1 SGHTA, CDR2 FQGNSA. CDR3 in DNA: TGTGCCAGCAGCTTACGGGACAGGGGGACCGGGGAGCTGTTTTTT. This encodes CASSLRDRGTGELFF.

The V and J genes are TRBV2 and TRBJ1-1, with 8 bases lining up with TRBD1. The CDR3 is made up of 14 amino acids. CDR1 is SNHLY, CDR2 FYNNEI, per germline. V lost 4 bases, J lost 3 bases, and 4 bases stayed unmatched. The CDR3 is CASSGTGLDTEAFF. The DNA of the CDR3 is TGTGCCAGCAGTGGGACAGGGTTGGACACTGAAGCTTTCTTT.

The V call is TRBV7-8, the J call TRBJ2-7; TRBD1 agrees at 8 bases. The length of the CDR3 is 14 residues. Germline values: CDR1 SGHVS, CDR2 FQNEAQ. The junction had 3 bases not matched to a gene; V was cut back by 1 base and J by 4 bases. DNA for the CDR3: TGTGCCAGCAGCTTAGGGACAGGGTCTTACGAGCAGTACTTC. Encoded protein: CASSLGTGSYEQYF.

The chain uses TRBV3-1 (or the pseudogene TRBV3-2) and TRBJ2-3; TRBD1 is a possible D gene (6 bases). CDR3 size: 15 residues. V lost 3 bases to trimming and J lost 0 bases, with 10 bases between them. Germline V CDR1 and CDR2: LGHDT, YNNKEL (reference sequence). The CDR3 here is CASSQDSTSTDTQYF. The CDR3 DNA reads as TGTGCCAGCAGCCAGGACAGTACTAGCACAGATACGCAGTATTTT.

This chain joins TRBV5-6 and TRBJ1-1; the match to TRBD1 covers 7 bases. This CDR3 contains 14 residues. With V trimmed by 4 bases and J by 1 base, 4 bases remained unmatched. Per germline, CDR1 SGHDT and CDR2 YYEEEE. Written as DNA, the CDR3 is TGTGCCAGCAGCGGGGGACAGTGGAACACTGAAGCTTTCTTT. It yields the protein CASSGGQWNTEAFF.

The CDR3 reads CSVERPDKGYTF. CDR3 nucleotides: TGCAGCGTTGAAAGGCCCGACAAGGGCTACACCTTC. The V call is TRBV29-1, the J call TRBJ1-2; D remains ambiguous. Germline V CDR1 and CDR2: SQVTM, ANQGSEA. This CDR3 spans 12 amino acids. The V and J ends lost 2 bases and 8 bases respectively, with 12 bases between them.

This clone showed up just once. The rearrangement joins TRBV7-9 to TRBJ1-4, with D possibly matching TRBD1 (5 bases). CDR1 SEHNR and CDR2 FQNEAQ come from the germline V gene (reference sequence). Between the trimmed V and J ends, which lost 5 bases and 0 bases, there was a span of 10 bases. The CDR3 extends over 15 amino acids. The CDR3 nucleotides read TGTGCCAGCAGCGCCCAGGGTTCAACTAATGAAAAACTGTTTTTT. It yields the protein CASSAQGSTNEKLFF.

This rearrangement joins TRBV30 to TRBJ1-6; the D is unclear. CDR3 length: 13 residues. Looked up from germline, CDR1 is GTSNPN and CDR2 is SVGIG (reference sequence). The germline V and J ends were trimmed by 0 bases and 8 bases, with 8 bases remaining between them. CDR3 in DNA: TGTGCCTGGAGTGTGCAGGTACATTCACCCCTCCACTTT. Translating gives CAWSVQVHSPLHF.